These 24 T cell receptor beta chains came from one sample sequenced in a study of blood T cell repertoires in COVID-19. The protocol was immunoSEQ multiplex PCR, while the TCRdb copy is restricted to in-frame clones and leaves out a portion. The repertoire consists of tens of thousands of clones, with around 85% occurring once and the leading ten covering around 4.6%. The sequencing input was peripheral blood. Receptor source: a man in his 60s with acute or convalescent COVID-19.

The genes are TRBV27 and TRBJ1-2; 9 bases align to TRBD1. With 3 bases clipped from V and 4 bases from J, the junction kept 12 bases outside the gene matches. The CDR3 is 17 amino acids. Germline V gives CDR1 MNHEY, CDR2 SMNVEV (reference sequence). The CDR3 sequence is CASSLKGQGGQGYGYTF. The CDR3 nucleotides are TGTGCCAGCAGTTTGAAGGGACAGGGCGGGCAGGGCTATGGCTACACCTTC.

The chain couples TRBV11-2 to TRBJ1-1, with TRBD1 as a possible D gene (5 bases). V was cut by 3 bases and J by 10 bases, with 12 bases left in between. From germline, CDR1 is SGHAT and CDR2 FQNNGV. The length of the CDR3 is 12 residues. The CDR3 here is CASSFSSGGAFF. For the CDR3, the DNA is TGTGCCAGCAGCTTTTCCTCGGGGGGAGCTTTCTTT.

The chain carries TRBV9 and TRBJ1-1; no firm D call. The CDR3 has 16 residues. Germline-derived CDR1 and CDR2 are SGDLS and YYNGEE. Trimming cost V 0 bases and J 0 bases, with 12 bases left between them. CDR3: CASSVGGANMNTEAFF. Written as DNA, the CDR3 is TGTGCCAGCAGCGTAGGTGGAGCCAACATGAACACTGAAGCTTTCTTT. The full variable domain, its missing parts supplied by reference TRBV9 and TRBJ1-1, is DSGVTQTPKHLITATGQRVTLRCSPRSGDLSVYWYQQSLDQGLQFLIQYYNGEERAKGNILERFSAQQFPDLHSELNLSSLELGDSALYFCASSVGGANMNTEAFFGQGTRLTVV.

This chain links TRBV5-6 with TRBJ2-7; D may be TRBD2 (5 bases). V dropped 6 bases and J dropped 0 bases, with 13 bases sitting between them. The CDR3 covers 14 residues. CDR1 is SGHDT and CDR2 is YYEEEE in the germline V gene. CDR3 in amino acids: CASTSAVHSYEQYF. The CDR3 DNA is TGTGCCAGCACCTCAGCGGTTCACTCCTACGAGCAGTACTTC. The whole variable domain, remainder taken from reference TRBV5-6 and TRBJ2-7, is DAGVTQSPTHLIKTRGQQVTLRCSPKSGHDTVSWYQQALGQGPQFIFQYYEEEERQRGNFPDRFSGHQFPNYSSELNVNALLLGDSALYLCASTSAVHSYEQYFGPGTRLTVT.

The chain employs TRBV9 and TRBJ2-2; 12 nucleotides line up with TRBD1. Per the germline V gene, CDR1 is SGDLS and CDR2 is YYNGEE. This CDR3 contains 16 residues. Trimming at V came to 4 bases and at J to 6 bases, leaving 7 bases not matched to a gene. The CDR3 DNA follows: TGTGCCAGCAGCTTCACCGGGACAGGGGGCTCCGGGGAGCTGTTTTTT. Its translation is CASSFTGTGGSGELFF.

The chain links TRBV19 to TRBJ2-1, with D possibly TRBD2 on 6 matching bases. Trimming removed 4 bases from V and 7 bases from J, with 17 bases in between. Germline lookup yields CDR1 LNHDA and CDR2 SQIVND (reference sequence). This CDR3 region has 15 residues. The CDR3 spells CASSRTTLVGNEQFF. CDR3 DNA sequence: TGTGCCAGTAGTAGGACTACGTTAGTAGGGAATGAGCAGTTCTTC.

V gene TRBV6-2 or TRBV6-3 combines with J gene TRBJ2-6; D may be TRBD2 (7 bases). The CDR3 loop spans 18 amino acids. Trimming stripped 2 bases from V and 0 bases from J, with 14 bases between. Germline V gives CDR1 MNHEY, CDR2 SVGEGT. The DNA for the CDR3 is TGTGCCAGCAGTTACGCGGGGGCCCGGCCCTCTGGGGCCAACGTCCTGACTTTC. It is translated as CASSYAGARPSGANVLTF.

This chain's CDR3 is CASSLLGPDSSYNSPLHF. As DNA, the CDR3 is TGTGCCAGCAGTTTACTGGGGCCCGATTCCTCCTATAATTCACCCCTCCACTTT. This chain joins TRBV27 and TRBJ1-6; weak D call: TRBD1 (5 bases). Germline assignment: CDR1 MNHEY and CDR2 SMNVEV (reference sequence). V lost 2 bases to trimming and J lost 0 bases, with 14 bases between them. CDR3 length equals 18 residues.

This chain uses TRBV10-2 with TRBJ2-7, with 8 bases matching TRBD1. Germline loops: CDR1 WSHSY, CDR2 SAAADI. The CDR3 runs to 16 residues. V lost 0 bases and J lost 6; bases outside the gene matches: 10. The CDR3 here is CASSESDPRTGSEQYF. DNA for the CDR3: TGCGCCAGCAGTGAGTCAGACCCAAGGACAGGGTCCGAGCAGTACTTC.

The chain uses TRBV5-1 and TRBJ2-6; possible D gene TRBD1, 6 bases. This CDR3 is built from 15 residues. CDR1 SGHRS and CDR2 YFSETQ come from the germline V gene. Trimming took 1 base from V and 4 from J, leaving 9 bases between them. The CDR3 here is CASSLQGSGANVLTF. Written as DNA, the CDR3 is TGCGCCAGCAGCTTGCAGGGGTCCGGGGCCAACGTCCTGACTTTC.

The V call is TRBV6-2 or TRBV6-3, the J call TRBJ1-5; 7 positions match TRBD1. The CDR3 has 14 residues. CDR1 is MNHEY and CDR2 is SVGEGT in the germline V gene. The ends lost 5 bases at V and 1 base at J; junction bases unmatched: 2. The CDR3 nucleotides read TGTGCCAGCAGTACAGGGGTAAGCAATCAGCCCCAGCATTTT. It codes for CASSTGVSNQPQHF.

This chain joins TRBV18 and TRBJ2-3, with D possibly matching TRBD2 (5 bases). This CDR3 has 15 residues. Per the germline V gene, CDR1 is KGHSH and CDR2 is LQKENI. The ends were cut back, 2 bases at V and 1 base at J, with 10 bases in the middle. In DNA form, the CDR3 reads TGTGCCAGCTCACCATCCATGGGAGGCACAGATACGCAGTATTTT. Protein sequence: CASSPSMGGTDTQYF.

As DNA, the CDR3 is TGTGCCAGCCAACTAGCGGGAGGGGAGCAGTTCTTC. Amino acid sequence: CASQLAGGEQFF. The chain links TRBV2 to TRBJ2-1; 13 bases are a match to TRBD2. Germline CDR1 is SNHLY and CDR2 is FYNNEI. V gave up 8 bases and J gave up 10 bases; unmatched junction bases: 2. The CDR3 contains 12 residues.

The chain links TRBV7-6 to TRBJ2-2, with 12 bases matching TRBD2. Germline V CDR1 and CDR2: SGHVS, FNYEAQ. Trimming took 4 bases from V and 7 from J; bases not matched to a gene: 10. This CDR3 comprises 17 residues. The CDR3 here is CASSYSTSGRRNGELFF. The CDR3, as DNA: TGTGCCAGCAGCTATTCGACTAGCGGGAGACGGAACGGGGAGCTGTTTTTT.

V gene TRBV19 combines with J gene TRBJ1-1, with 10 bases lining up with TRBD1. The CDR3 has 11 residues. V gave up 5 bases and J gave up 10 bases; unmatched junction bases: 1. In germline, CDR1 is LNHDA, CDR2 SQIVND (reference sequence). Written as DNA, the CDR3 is TGTGCCAGTAGTGGGGACAGGGGAGCTTTCTTT. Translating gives CASSGDRGAFF.

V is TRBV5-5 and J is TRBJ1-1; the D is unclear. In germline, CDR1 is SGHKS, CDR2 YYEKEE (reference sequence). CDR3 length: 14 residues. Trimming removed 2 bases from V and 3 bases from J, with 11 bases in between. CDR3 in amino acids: CASSFTGWDTEAFF. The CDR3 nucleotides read TGTGCCAGCAGCTTCACGGGTTGGGACACTGAAGCTTTCTTT.

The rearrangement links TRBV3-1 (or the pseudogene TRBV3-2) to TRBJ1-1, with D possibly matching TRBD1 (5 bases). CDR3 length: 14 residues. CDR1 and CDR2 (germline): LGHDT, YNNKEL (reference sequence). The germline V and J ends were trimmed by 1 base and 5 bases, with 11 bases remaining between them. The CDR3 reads CASSQGRGRTEAFF. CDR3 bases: TGTGCCAGCAGCCAAGGCCGGGGGAGGACTGAAGCTTTCTTT.

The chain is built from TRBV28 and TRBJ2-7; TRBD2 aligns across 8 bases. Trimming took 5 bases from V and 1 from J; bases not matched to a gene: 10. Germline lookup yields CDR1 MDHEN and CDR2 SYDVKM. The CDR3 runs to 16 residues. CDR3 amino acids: CASSPPLSGSSYEQYF. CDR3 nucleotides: TGTGCCAGCAGTCCCCCACTAAGCGGGAGTTCCTACGAGCAGTACTTC.

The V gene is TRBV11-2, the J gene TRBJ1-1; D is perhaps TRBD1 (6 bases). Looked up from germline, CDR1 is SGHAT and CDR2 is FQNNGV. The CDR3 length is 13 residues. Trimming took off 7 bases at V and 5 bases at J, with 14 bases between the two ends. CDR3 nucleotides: TGTGCCAGCACCCTTAGTCAGGGGACTGAAGCTTTCTTT. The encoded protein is CASTLSQGTEAFF.

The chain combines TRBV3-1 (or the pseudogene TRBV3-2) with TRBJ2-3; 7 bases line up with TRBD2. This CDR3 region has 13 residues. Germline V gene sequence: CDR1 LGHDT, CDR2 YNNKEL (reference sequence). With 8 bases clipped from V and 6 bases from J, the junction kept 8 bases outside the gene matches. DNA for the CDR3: TGTGCCAGCCAACGGGGGGTCCTCGATACGCAGTATTTT. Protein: CASQRGVLDTQYF.

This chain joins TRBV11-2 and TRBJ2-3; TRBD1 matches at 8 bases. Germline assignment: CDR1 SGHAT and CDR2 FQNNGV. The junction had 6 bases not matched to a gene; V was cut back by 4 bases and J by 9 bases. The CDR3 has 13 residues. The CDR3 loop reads CASSWGTGDTQYF. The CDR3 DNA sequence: TGTGCCAGCAGCTGGGGGACAGGAGACACGCAGTATTTT.

CDR3 loop: CASSPDSTGELFF. CDR3 DNA sequence: TGTGCCAGCAGCCCAGACTCCACCGGGGAGCTGTTTTTT. V is TRBV9 and J is TRBJ2-2; unclear D gene. In germline, CDR1 is SGDLS, CDR2 YYNGEE. Trimming took 4 bases from V and 4 from J, leaving 8 bases between them. The CDR3 extends over 13 amino acids.

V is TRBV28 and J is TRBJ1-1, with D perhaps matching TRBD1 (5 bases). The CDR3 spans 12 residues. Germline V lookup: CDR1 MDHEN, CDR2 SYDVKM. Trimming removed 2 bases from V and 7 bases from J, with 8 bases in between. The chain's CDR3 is CASSLQDNEAFF. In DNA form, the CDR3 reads TGTGCCAGCAGTTTACAGGACAATGAAGCTTTCTTT.

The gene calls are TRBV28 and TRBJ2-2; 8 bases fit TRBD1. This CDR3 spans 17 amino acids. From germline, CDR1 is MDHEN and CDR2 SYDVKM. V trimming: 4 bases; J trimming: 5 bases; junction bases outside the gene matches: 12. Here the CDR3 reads CASSSTYPTGETGELFF. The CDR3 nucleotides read TGTGCCAGCAGTTCGACGTACCCGACAGGGGAAACCGGGGAGCTGTTTTTT. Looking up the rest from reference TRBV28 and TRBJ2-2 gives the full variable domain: DVKVTQSSRYLVKRTGEKVFLECVQDMDHENMFWYRQDPGLGLRLIYFSYDVKMKEKGDIPEGYSVSREKKERFSLILESASTNQTSMYLCASSSTYPTGETGELFFGEGSRLTVL.